The rows below give T cell receptor beta chains drawn from one sample of a study of blood T cell repertoires in COVID-19. Assay: immunoSEQ multiplex PCR; the TCRdb copy retains only in-frame clones and omits some. This table has approximately 100,000 clones, 85% appearing once. Sequencing was performed on peripheral blood. All receptors derive from a woman between 65 and 79 years old with active or convalescent COVID-19. The CDR3 runs from the conserved cysteine through the conserved F or W. Each record gives: J gene, D gene, clone size, V gene, CDR3 protein, CDR3 DNA. D genes are given only for firm matches. Expanded clones get a size class; other rows say once, few or many, or leave the size out.

>TRBJ1-6|.|.|TRBV30
CAWSSPGLINSPLHF
TGTGCCTGGAGTTCGCCGGGACTTATTAATTCACCCCTCCACTTT
>TRBJ2-7|TRBD1|few|TRBV10-3
CAISETGGGEQYF
TGTGCCATCAGTGAGACAGGGGGCGGCGAGCAGTACTTC
>TRBJ1-5|.|.|TRBV21-1
CAPRGGRCNQPQHF
TGTGCCCCCCGGGGGGGTCGGTGCAATCAGCCCCAGCATTTT
>TRBJ1-2|TRBD1|few|TRBV3-1/TRBV3-2
CASSQDGTDYGYTF
TGTGCCAGCAGCCAAGATGGGACAGACTATGGCTACACCTTC
>TRBJ2-1|TRBD2|.|TRBV28
CASSTFRGGPKQFF
TGTGCCAGCAGTACATTCCGGGGGGGACCCAAGCAGTTCTTC
>TRBJ2-4|.|.|TRBV3-1/TRBV3-2
CASSQGRGDIQYF
TGTGCCAGCAGCCAAGGGCGGGGTGACATTCAGTACTTC
>TRBJ2-1|.|.|TRBV7-8
CASSLSGPGDEQFF
TGTGCCAGCAGCTTATCGGGACCGGGGGATGAGCAGTTCTTC
>TRBJ2-3|TRBD2|.|TRBV9
CASSLTGTSGSNTQYF
TGTGCCAGCAGCCTCACCGGGACTAGCGGCAGCAATACGCAGTATTTT
>TRBJ2-7|TRBD1|.|TRBV18
CASSPPGQAYEQYF
TGTGCCAGCTCACCACCGGGACAGGCTTACGAGCAGTACTTC
>TRBJ2-3|TRBD2|.|TRBV5-4
CASSEGLAGGLTDTQYF
TGTGCCAGCAGCGAAGGACTAGCGGGGGGGCTCACAGATACGCAGTATTTT
>TRBJ2-3|TRBD2|.|TRBV28
CASSVRGRPTDTQYF
TGTGCCAGCAGTGTTCGCGGGAGGCCCACAGATACGCAGTATTTT
>TRBJ1-1|TRBD1|.|TRBV2
CASSRDRGQAEAFF
TGTGCCAGCAGCCGGGACAGGGGGCAGGCTGAAGCTTTCTTT
>TRBJ2-5|.|.|TRBV4-2
CASSQDRETQYF
TGTGCCAGCAGCCAAGATCGGGAGACCCAGTACTTC
>TRBJ2-2|TRBD1|.|TRBV2
CASSQDRGHAGELFF
TGTGCCAGCAGTCAAGACAGGGGGCACGCCGGGGAGCTGTTTTTT
>TRBJ1-1|.|.|TRBV21-1
CASSLKGGDTEAFF
TGTGCCAGCAGCCTTAAAGGAGGGGACACTGAAGCTTTCTTT
>TRBJ2-2|.|.|TRBV18
CASSRPGQNTGELFF
TGTGCCAGCTCACGTCCGGGACAGAACACCGGGGAGCTGTTTTTT
>TRBJ1-1|TRBD1|.|TRBV5-1
CASSPGQGNTEAFF
TGCGCCAGCAGCCCTGGACAGGGGAACACTGAAGCTTTCTTT
>TRBJ2-2|TRBD2|.|TRBV5-4
CASSLVLAGTGELFF
TGTGCCAGCAGCTTGGTGCTAGCGGGGACCGGGGAGCTGTTTTTT
>TRBJ1-1|TRBD1|.|TRBV2
CASSPGQVTSNTEAFF
TGTGCCAGCAGTCCGGGACAGGTTACTTCGAACACTGAAGCTTTCTTT
>TRBJ1-6|.|.|TRBV6-5
CASSRQAYNSPLHF
TGTGCCAGCAGTCGACAGGCTTATAATTCACCCCTCCACTTT
>TRBJ2-1|TRBD2|.|TRBV7-9
CASSSIAGAPYNEQFF
TGTGCCAGCAGCTCCATAGCGGGAGCACCCTACAATGAGCAGTTCTTC
>TRBJ1-2|TRBD1|few|TRBV18
CASSPRDREGYTF
TGTGCCAGCTCACCTCGGGACAGGGAAGGCTACACCTTC
>TRBJ2-5|TRBD1|.|TRBV10-2
CASSGTGRETQYF
TGCGCCAGCAGTGGGACAGGGCGGGAGACCCAGTACTTC
>TRBJ2-1|.|.|TRBV5-4
CASSAGHYNEQFF
TGTGCCAGCAGCGCAGGACATTACAATGAGCAGTTCTTC
>TRBJ1-2|.|.|TRBV11-3
CASSNAGFGGYTF
TGTGCCAGCAGCAACGCAGGGTTCGGCGGCTACACCTTC
>TRBJ2-7|TRBD1|.|TRBV5-1
CASSLYSPGQGNSYEQYF
TGCGCCAGCAGCTTGTATAGTCCGGGACAGGGGAACTCCTACGAGCAGTACTTC
>TRBJ1-2|.|.|TRBV28
CASNQDSDNYGYTF
TGTGCCAGCAACCAGGACTCGGATAACTATGGCTACACCTTC
>TRBJ1-1|.|.|TRBV25-1
CASSTGFHTEAFF
TGTGCCAGCAGTACAGGGTTTCACACTGAAGCTTTCTTT
>TRBJ2-2|TRBD1|.|TRBV5-1
CASSKDRDTGELFF
TGCGCCAGCAGCAAGGACAGGGACACCGGGGAGCTGTTTTTT
>TRBJ2-3|.|few|TRBV5-1
CASSLGGTHGTDTQYF
TGCGCCAGCAGCTTAGGCGGAACTCATGGGACAGATACGCAGTATTTT
>TRBJ2-5|TRBD2|.|TRBV7-9
CASSLGLAGGVQETQYF
TGTGCCAGCAGCTTAGGACTAGCGGGAGGGGTTCAAGAGACCCAGTACTTC
>TRBJ1-2|.|once|TRBV7-2
CASSFREISYGYTF
TGTGCCAGCAGTTTCCGGGAAATCTCCTATGGCTACACCTTC
>TRBJ2-1|.|few|TRBV9
CASSPKLYNEQFF
TGTGCCAGCAGCCCCAAGCTGTACAATGAGCAGTTCTTC
>TRBJ1-2|.|.|TRBV6-2/TRBV6-3
CASSYRGLDGYTF
TGTGCCAGCAGTTACAGGGGTTTAGACGGCTACACCTTC
>TRBJ2-5|TRBD2|.|TRBV10-3
CAIRRGTSEETQYF
TGTGCCATCCGCCGGGGGACTAGCGAAGAGACCCAGTACTTC
>TRBJ2-3|.|once|TRBV4-3
CASSRTGLSTDTQYF
TGCGCCAGCAGCCGGACGGGACTTAGCACAGATACGCAGTATTTT
>TRBJ2-1|.|.|TRBV19
CASSSRLRGSRKFF
TGTGCCAGTAGTTCTCGACTCCGCGGCTCGAGAAAGTTCTTC
>TRBJ1-5|.|.|TRBV2
CASREGRVGQPQHF
TGTGCCAGCAGGGAAGGCAGGGTCGGTCAGCCCCAGCATTTT
>TRBJ2-7|TRBD2|.|TRBV7-2
CASSLGSSGDYEQYF
TGTGCCAGCAGCTTAGGTTCTAGCGGGGACTACGAGCAGTACTTC
>TRBJ2-2|.|.|TRBV5-6
CASMGGPNTGELFF
TGTGCCAGCATGGGAGGCCCGAACACCGGGGAGCTGTTTTTT
>TRBJ2-2|TRBD1|.|TRBV30
CAWTVTGAPGELFF
TGTGCCTGGACCGTGACAGGGGCCCCCGGGGAGCTGTTTTTT
>TRBJ2-4|TRBD1|.|TRBV6-5
CASSRSGGENIQYF
TGTGCCAGCAGTAGATCAGGGGGCGAAAACATTCAGTACTTC
>TRBJ1-2|.|.|TRBV5-8
CASRRTAPDYYTF
TGTGCCAGCAGGCGGACAGCTCCGGATTATTACACCTTC
>TRBJ2-7|.|few|TRBV7-2
CASSGRQALSYEQYF
TGTGCCAGCAGCGGGCGACAAGCCCTCTCCTACGAGCAGTACTTC
>TRBJ1-3|.|.|TRBV7-9
CASSLETGLTGNTIYF
TGTGCCAGCAGCTTAGAGACAGGTTTAACTGGAAACACCATATATTTT
>TRBJ2-7|TRBD2|.|TRBV15
CATSRGPTSVYEQYF
TGTGCCACCAGCAGAGGACCCACTAGCGTTTACGAGCAGTACTTC
>TRBJ1-6|.|.|TRBV30
CAWSDDRTYANSPLHF
TGTGCCTGGAGTGACGACAGGACTTATGCTAATTCACCCCTCCACTTT
>TRBJ1-2|.|.|TRBV3-1/TRBV3-2
CASSQSSGGYGYTF
TGTGCCAGCAGCCAATCTTCCGGGGGCTATGGCTACACCTTC
>TRBJ2-7|.|.|TRBV7-9
CASSSLDSPPGEQYF
TGTGCCAGCAGCTCCCTGGACAGTCCCCCGGGGGAGCAGTACTTC
>TRBJ2-2|TRBD2|.|TRBV19
CASSIPWGLAGGITGELFF
TGTGCCAGTAGTATACCCTGGGGACTAGCGGGAGGGATCACCGGGGAGCTGTTTTTT
>TRBJ2-7|TRBD1|.|TRBV5-1
CASSRGTGAYEQYF
TGCGCCAGCAGCCGGGGGACAGGAGCCTACGAGCAGTACTTC
>TRBJ1-1|.|.|TRBV6-5
CASKKTPNTEAFF
TGTGCCAGCAAGAAGACACCGAACACTGAAGCTTTCTTT
>TRBJ1-6|.|.|TRBV19
CASSIRDTYSPLHF
TGTGCCAGTAGTATCCGGGACACCTATTCACCCCTCCACTTT
>TRBJ2-5|.|.|TRBV19
CASSFGTAPPYQETQYF
TGTGCCAGTAGTTTCGGGACTGCCCCACCGTACCAAGAGACCCAGTACTTC